This is a list of T cell receptor beta chains from one sample in a study of graft-versus-host responses after intestinal transplantation. No antigens are known for them. Clones were read by immunoSEQ multiplex PCR, and TCRdb kept only the in-frame ones, dropping some. Found here are tens of thousands of clones, 75% to 95% of them singletons; the top ten hold less than 0.1%. The sequenced sample was unstimulated CD4+ T cells sorted from spleen or lymph node cells, obtained before intestinal transplant. The receptors come from a human donor who received an intestinal transplant. Both conserved end residues are part of each CDR3. A D gene is named only where the DNA matches it firmly.

CDR3aa	v_gene	j_gene	d_gene
CASSLEGTGSYGYTF	TRBV7-2	TRBJ1-2	TRBD1
CASRRDTLNYEQYF	TRBV2	TRBJ2-7	-
CASNRRQGARIYGYTF	TRBV2	TRBJ1-2	TRBD1
CASSYSRTSTHSGYTF	TRBV6-5	TRBJ1-2	-
CASSDKYEQYF	TRBV2	-	-
CSVEAGRPNYGYTF	TRBV29-1	TRBJ1-2	-
CASSLSAGASYEQYF	TRBV5-1	TRBJ2-7	-
CAISDPYYQSYGYTF	TRBV10-3	TRBJ1-2	-
CAGSWGRMNYEQYF	TRBV5-5	TRBJ2-7	-
CATKLAGNLDYEQYF	TRBV6-1	TRBJ2-7	TRBD2
CASKRGLQETQYF	TRBV27	TRBJ2-5	-
CASSLGFRGLLEQYF	TRBV5-6	TRBJ2-7	TRBD1
CAWMPLGRVYEKLFF	TRBV30	TRBJ1-4	-
CASSYRGGGYTF	TRBV27	TRBJ1-2	TRBD1
CASSIGGGSSPLHF	TRBV19	TRBJ1-6	-
CASSSRQPLYEQYF	TRBV27	TRBJ2-7	-